This T cell receptor beta chain was captured by sequencing in a study of T cells in pancreatic ductal adenocarcinoma. Notes on the study in general: Enrichment of CD45RO+ effector over naive T cells in tumors may bias clonality.

Measured with immunoSEQ multiplex PCR; TCRdb has only the in-frame clones, and not every one. The table lists around 9,000 clones, roughly two thirds of them singletons, with around 25% in the top ten. Looked up from germline, CDR1 is MGHRA and CDR2 is YSYEKL. The CDR3 totals 12 residues. Trimming took off 1 base at V and 9 bases at J, with 7 bases between the two ends. Selected pancreatic ductal adenocarcinoma patients had undergone surgery without neoadjuvant therapy. About this clone itself: Its antigen is undetermined.

Sample: pancreatic tumor tissue. The rearrangement uses TRBV4-1 and TRBJ2-1; D remains unclear. The source is a human donor with pancreatic ductal adenocarcinoma. This chain's CDR3 is CASSQVRGEQFF. CDR3 DNA sequence: TGCGCCAGCAGCCAAGTACGTGGTGAGCAGTTCTTC.